The 32 T cell receptor beta chains given below trace back to one sample, sequenced in a study of beta chain features in type 1 diabetes. Study findings and constraints: Moderate but significant shortening of TCRB CDR3s was recorded in all four CD4+ subsets from Type 1 diabetes patients.

The study reverse transcribed the entire isolated RNA, so it sequenced expressed TCRB transcripts. Measured with immunoSEQ multiplex PCR; TCRdb has only the in-frame clones, and not every one. The data show 250,000 to 300,000 clones, roughly an eighth seen once. These receptors have no known antigen. The sequenced sample was naive CD4+ T cells from blood. The receptors shown here come from a man under 40 with type 1 diabetes.

V gene TRBV2 combines with J gene TRBJ2-2; 7 bases match TRBD2. CDR1 and CDR2 from the germline V gene are SNHLY and FYNNEI. The CDR3 extends over 15 amino acids. Trimming at V came to 4 bases and at J to 2 bases, leaving 4 bases not matched to a gene. CDR3 bases: TGTGCCAGCAGTGTCGGGAGGATAAACACCGGGGAGCTGTTTTTT. Its protein is CASSVGRINTGELFF.

The chain carries TRBV5-1 and TRBJ2-1; weak D call: TRBD2 (6 bases). The V end lost 0 bases, the J end lost 7 bases, and 14 bases lay between the germline ends. The CDR3 loop spans 15 amino acids. Germline values: CDR1 SGHRS, CDR2 YFSETQ. CDR3 residues: CASSLGGSGLNEQFF. The CDR3, as DNA: TGCGCCAGCAGCTTGGGCGGTAGCGGCCTGAATGAGCAGTTCTTC.

V is TRBV18 and J is TRBJ2-1, with 7 bases matching TRBD2. Looked up from germline, CDR1 is KGHSH and CDR2 is LQKENI. The CDR3 is made up of 15 amino acids. The V gene end was trimmed by 4 bases and the J gene end by 2 bases; junction bases not matched to a gene: 5. DNA for the CDR3: TGTGCCAGCTCACAGTCCAGCGGGACCTACAATGAGCAGTTCTTC. Residues: CASSQSSGTYNEQFF. The complete variable domain, with remaining parts taken from reference TRBV18 and TRBJ2-1, reads NAGVMQNPRHLVRRRGQEARLRCSPMKGHSHVYWYRQLPEEGLKFMVYLQKENIIDESGMPKERFSAEFPKEGPSILRIQQVVRGDSAAYFCASSQSSGTYNEQFFGPGTRLTVL.

This clone has only a few counts. This chain uses TRBV29-1 with TRBJ1-5, with D possibly TRBD1 on 5 matching bases. This CDR3 is 13 amino acids long. Per the germline V gene, CDR1 is SQVTM and CDR2 is ANQGSEA. Trimming took off 5 bases at V and 2 bases at J, with 10 bases between the two ends. This chain's CDR3 is CSVLGPGNQPQHF. The CDR3 DNA reads TGCAGCGTTCTGGGGCCCGGCAATCAGCCCCAGCATTTT.

This clone was seen more than once but under ten times. CDR3 DNA sequence: TGTGCCAGCACCTATAGCGGGAGCCTCTCCTACAATGAGCAGTTCTTC. Its protein product is CASTYSGSLSYNEQFF. The rearrangement links TRBV27 to TRBJ2-1; 9 bases are shared with TRBD2. Germline V CDR1 and CDR2: MNHEY, SMNVEV (reference sequence). This CDR3 comprises 16 residues. The trim removed 7 bases at V and 0 bases at J, leaving 7 bases unmatched.

This clone was counted a few times. J is TRBJ1-1 and V is TRBV28; D not certain. In germline, CDR1 is MDHEN, CDR2 SYDVKM. The CDR3 runs to 14 residues. Between the trimmed V and J ends, which lost 3 bases and 0 bases, there was a span of 8 bases. The CDR3: CASSFAGLNTEAFF. CDR3 bases: TGTGCCAGCAGTTTTGCGGGCCTGAACACTGAAGCTTTCTTT.

This clone has just a few counts. The chain carries TRBV7-2 and TRBJ2-1, with 10 bases identical to TRBD2. With 5 bases clipped from V and 8 bases from J, the junction kept 15 bases outside the gene matches. Germline lookup yields CDR1 SGHTA and CDR2 FQGNSA. This CDR3 has 17 residues. CDR3 loop: CASSPTRLAGELDEQFF. In nucleotides, the CDR3 is TGTGCCAGCAGCCCGACTCGGCTAGCGGGAGAACTCGATGAGCAGTTCTTC.

V gene TRBV4-3 combines with J gene TRBJ1-2; unclear D gene. V dropped 0 bases and J dropped 4 bases, with 12 bases sitting between them. The germline gives CDR1 LGHNA, CDR2 YSLEER. This CDR3 is 15 amino acids long. The chain's CDR3 is CASSQDPGVGYGYTF. CDR3 nucleotide sequence: TGCGCCAGCAGCCAAGATCCCGGGGTTGGCTATGGCTACACCTTC.

There are a few counts of this clone. The chain joins TRBV9 to TRBJ2-1, with TRBD2 matching over 7 bases. The junction had 13 bases not matched to a gene; V was cut back by 5 bases and J by 8 bases. CDR3 length: 15 amino acids. Germline V CDR1 and CDR2: SGDLS, YYNGEE. The CDR3 loop reads CASSIQGEGGDEQFF. As DNA, the CDR3 is TGTGCCAGCAGTATTCAAGGGGAGGGAGGGGATGAGCAGTTCTTC.

This clone was picked up a small number of times. The junction departs from the called germline gene at one end, perhaps through a read error. V usage is TRBV7-6 and J usage is TRBJ2-7; TRBD2 is a possible D gene (5 bases). In germline, CDR1 is SGHVS, CDR2 FNYEAQ. The CDR3 is 13 amino acids. This CDR3 is CASSFHLPRSGNF. As DNA, the CDR3 is TGTGCCAGCAGCTTCCATCTGCCACGGTCCGGGAACTTC.

The chain carries TRBV28 and TRBJ2-7, with TRBD2 identical over 7 bases. Looked up from germline, CDR1 is MDHEN and CDR2 is SYDVKM. V lost 2 bases, J lost 0 bases, and 4 bases stayed unmatched. The CDR3 extends over 15 amino acids. As DNA, the CDR3 is TGTGCCAGCAGTTTACCCGGCGGGAGCTCCTACGAGCAGTACTTC. This codes for CASSLPGGSSYEQYF. Based on the CDR3 plus reference TRBV28 and TRBJ2-7, the full variable domain is DVKVTQSSRYLVKRTGEKVFLECVQDMDHENMFWYRQDPGLGLRLIYFSYDVKMKEKGDIPEGYSVSREKKERFSLILESASTNQTSMYLCASSLPGGSSYEQYFGPGTRLTVT.

This clone was seen a few times. The CDR3 coding sequence is TGTGCCAGCAGCCAGCAAGGGGTAGCCTACGAGCAGTACTTC. Translated, it gives CASSQQGVAYEQYF. The rearrangement links TRBV27 to TRBJ2-7, with a weak D call TRBD1 (5 bases). V was trimmed by 6 bases and J by 2 bases, leaving 14 bases between them. Germline V gene data show CDR1 as MNHEY and CDR2 as SMNVEV (reference sequence). This CDR3 contains 14 residues.

This clone has a handful of counts. This rearrangement joins TRBV5-1 to TRBJ2-1; 8 bases are shared with TRBD2. CDR1 SGHRS and CDR2 YFSETQ come from the germline V gene. The CDR3 is 16 amino acids. V shed 0 bases, J shed 0 bases, and the junction held 2 bases outside the gene matches. This CDR3 is CASSLDSGNSYNEQFF. In DNA form, the CDR3 reads TGCGCCAGCAGCTTGGATAGCGGGAACTCCTACAATGAGCAGTTCTTC.

The chain uses TRBV18 and TRBJ2-1; 12 bases are a match to TRBD2. The germline gives CDR1 KGHSH, CDR2 LQKENI. CDR3 size: 19 residues. V was clipped by 6 bases and J by 4 bases; unmatched bases: 16. The CDR3 reads CASSWLRLAGGPTYNEQFF. CDR3 nucleotide sequence: TGTGCCAGCTCTTGGTTACGTCTAGCGGGAGGGCCGACATACAATGAGCAGTTCTTC.

The chain links TRBV10-3 to TRBJ2-3, with 11 bases aligning to TRBD1. The CDR3 contains 16 residues. The germline CDR1 and CDR2 sequences are ENHRY and SYGVKD. V shed 4 bases and J 2 bases; nucleotides not matched to a gene: 5. The CDR3 protein is CAISAGTGGVTDTQYF. In nucleotides, the CDR3 is TGTGCCATCAGTGCGGGGACAGGGGGAGTCACAGATACGCAGTATTTT.

The chain recombines TRBV28 with TRBJ1-2, with 7 positions matching TRBD1. The CDR3 has 13 amino acids. Germline V gene lookup returns CDR1 MDHEN and CDR2 SYDVKM. After removal of 5 bases from V and 4 bases from J, the junction contained 4 bases not matched to a gene. The CDR3 protein is CASSGDSTYGYTF. The CDR3 DNA sequence: TGTGCCAGCAGTGGGGACAGCACCTATGGCTACACCTTC.

The chain recombines TRBV13 with TRBJ1-5; TRBD1 aligns across 7 bases. Germline V CDR1 and CDR2: PRHDT, FYEKMQ (reference sequence). This CDR3 spans 15 amino acids. The ends lost 4 bases at V and 4 bases at J; junction bases unmatched: 7. CDR3 sequence reads: CASSSRQGGNQPQHF. CDR3 in DNA: TGTGCCAGCAGCTCCCGGCAGGGGGGAAATCAGCCCCAGCATTTT.

The genes are TRBV7-3 and TRBJ2-3, with D possibly being TRBD2 (5 bases). V shed 5 bases and J shed 1 base, with 13 bases lying between them. CDR3 length: 15 amino acids. Germline V gene data show CDR1 as SGHTA and CDR2 as FQGTGA. In DNA form, the CDR3 reads TGTGCCAGCAGCCTTTATGAGGGTGGCACAGATACGCAGTATTTT. It yields the protein CASSLYEGGTDTQYF.

The chain employs TRBV28 and TRBJ1-3; D is ambiguous. Trimming left V 5 bases short and J 0 bases short, with 11 bases between. Germline CDR1 is MDHEN and CDR2 is SYDVKM. This CDR3 spans 15 amino acids. Written as DNA, the CDR3 is TGTGCCAGCAGTACGACAAGTTTCTCTGGAAACACCATATATTTT. Residues: CASSTTSFSGNTIYF.

This clone was seen more than once but under ten times. The J gene is TRBJ2-5, the V gene TRBV9; D might be TRBD2 (5 bases). The CDR3 totals 15 residues. V lost 0 bases to trimming and J lost 5 bases, with 14 bases between them. CDR1 is SGDLS and CDR2 is YYNGEE in the germline V gene. The CDR3 nucleotides are TGTGCCAGCAGCGTAGCTACTAGGCCCAGGGAGACCCAGTACTTC. Translation: CASSVATRPRETQYF.

The DNA for the CDR3 is TGTGCCACCAGCAGAGAACAGGTGGGGAACACTGAAGCTTTCTTT. It codes for CATSREQVGNTEAFF. V usage is TRBV15 and J usage is TRBJ1-1, with TRBD1 as a possible D gene (5 bases). From germline, CDR1 is LNHNV and CDR2 YYDKDF (reference sequence). Between the trimmed V and J ends, which lost 0 bases and 1 base, there was a span of 9 bases. There are 15 residues in the CDR3.

CDR3 in DNA: TGTGCCAGCAGTGAAATCATGAACACTGAAGCTTTCTTT. Its translation is CASSEIMNTEAFF. The chain is built from TRBV6-1 and TRBJ1-1; D is unresolved. The CDR3 loop spans 13 amino acids. CDR1 MNHNS and CDR2 SASEGT come from the germline V gene. Trimming removed 2 bases at V and 0 bases at J, with 4 bases between.

The chain couples TRBV4-2 to TRBJ2-1; TRBD1 is a possible D gene (5 bases). Deletions cut 8 bases from V and 0 bases from J, with 23 bases between. This CDR3 spans 18 amino acids. Germline CDR1 is LGHNA and CDR2 is YNFKEQ. In DNA, the CDR3 is TGTGCCAGCGGAAAGGGGCGCCAGGGATTGAGCTCCTACAATGAGCAGTTCTTC. The encoded protein is CASGKGRQGLSSYNEQFF.

This clone was observed a few times. V gene TRBV7-9 combines with J gene TRBJ2-6; 10 bases agree with TRBD1. CDR3 length: 18 residues. The V and J ends lost 4 bases and 0 bases, in that order; junction bases with no gene match: 6. Germline V gene sequence: CDR1 SEHNR, CDR2 FQNEAQ (reference sequence). The CDR3 DNA is TGTGCCAGCAGCTCCGGGACAGGGGTGCACTCTGGGGCCAACGTCCTGACTTTC. Its translation is CASSSGTGVHSGANVLTF. The entire variable domain, with the rest obtained from reference TRBV7-9 and TRBJ2-6, is as follows: DTGVSQNPRHKITKRGQNVTFRCDPISEHNRLYWYRQTLGQGPEFLTYFQNEAQLEKSRLLSDRFSAERPKGSFSTLEIQRTEQGDSAMYLCASSSGTGVHSGANVLTFGAGSRLTVL.

This clone was picked up a small number of times. The chain joins TRBV7-2 to TRBJ2-7, with TRBD2 matching over 8 bases. V lost 1 base and J lost 3; bases outside the gene matches: 8. CDR1 SGHTA and CDR2 FQGNSA come from the germline V gene. The CDR3 totals 16 residues. For the CDR3, the DNA is TGTGCCAGCAGCTTAGTCGGGGGGGGCAGGAGCTACGAGCAGTACTTC. Translated: CASSLVGGGRSYEQYF.

This chain uses TRBV7-9 with TRBJ1-5, with D unclear. The ends were cut back, 1 base at V and 3 bases at J, with 7 bases in the middle. From germline, CDR1 is SEHNR and CDR2 FQNEAQ (reference sequence). The CDR3 contains 14 residues. The CDR3 DNA reads TGTGCCAGCAGCTTAGAGGACTCCAATCAGCCCCAGCATTTT. This sequence encodes CASSLEDSNQPQHF. Variable domain in full (rest from reference TRBV7-9 and TRBJ1-5): DTGVSQNPRHKITKRGQNVTFRCDPISEHNRLYWYRQTLGQGPEFLTYFQNEAQLEKSRLLSDRFSAERPKGSFSTLEIQRTEQGDSAMYLCASSLEDSNQPQHFGDGTRLSIL.

J is TRBJ2-1 and V is TRBV7-9; 9 bases agree with TRBD1. The CDR3 covers 15 residues. The J segment lost 1 base and the V segment lost 3 bases, leaving 1 base of the junction unmatched. CDR1 and CDR2 from the germline V gene are SEHNR and FQNEAQ (reference sequence). CDR3 DNA sequence: TGTGCCAGCAGCTTGGACAGGGGATCCTACAATGAGCAGTTCTTC. The encoded protein is CASSLDRGSYNEQFF.

This clone has only a few counts. The gene calls are TRBV15 and TRBJ2-1, with D uncertain. Germline CDR1 LNHNV, CDR2 YYDKDF (reference sequence). The V gene lost 0 bases and the J gene lost 5 bases, with 14 bases spanning the gap. The CDR3 spans 16 residues. The CDR3 DNA reads TGTGCCACCAGCAGAGATCTATTAAGAACTGACAATGAGCAGTTCTTC. It codes for CATSRDLLRTDNEQFF.

Only a few counts were recorded for this clone. V gene TRBV7-3 combines with J gene TRBJ2-3; D remains ambiguous. The V gene's germline CDR1 is SGHTA and CDR2 FQGTGA. Trimming removed 6 bases at V and 2 bases at J, with 9 bases between. CDR3 length: 13 amino acids. The DNA for the CDR3 is TGTGCCAGCAGTACTCCCAACACAGATACGCAGTATTTT. Its protein product is CASSTPNTDTQYF. Full variable domain (outside the CDR3, taken from reference TRBV7-3 and TRBJ2-3): GAGVSQTPSNKVTEKGKYVELRCDPISGHTALYWYRQSLGQGPEFLIYFQGTGAADDSGLPNDRFFAVRPEGSVSTLKIQRTERGDSAVYLCASSTPNTDTQYFGPGTRLTVL.

This clone turned up a few times. The genes are TRBV5-1 and TRBJ2-1, with D possibly TRBD2 on 5 matching bases. Germline CDR1 is SGHRS and CDR2 is YFSETQ. The V end was cut by 0 bases, the J end by 3 bases, with 10 bases between. The CDR3 sequence is 15 residues long. The CDR3 sequence: CASSLEGDVYNEQFF. The DNA for the CDR3 is TGCGCCAGCAGCTTGGAGGGAGACGTCTACAATGAGCAGTTCTTC.

This sequence joins TRBV25-1 and TRBJ1-4; D call uncertain. The CDR3 is 15 residues long. V was clipped by 4 bases and J by 1 base, with 10 bases between them. The germline V gene has CDR1 MGHDK and CDR2 SYGVNS. CDR3 protein: CASSGPPGTNEKLFF. CDR3 DNA: TGTGCCAGCAGTGGGCCCCCGGGAACTAATGAAAAACTGTTTTTT.

The chain employs TRBV7-2 and TRBJ2-3, with unresolved D. Germline V CDR1 and CDR2: SGHTA, FQGNSA. CDR3 length: 12 amino acids. Trimming removed 4 bases from V and 2 bases from J, with 4 bases in between. CDR3 protein: CASSSVTDTQYF. The CDR3 DNA reads as TGTGCCAGCAGCTCCGTCACAGATACGCAGTATTTT.